This T cell receptor (beta chain) was sequenced during a study of OX40 agonist ivuxolimab in advanced cancers. For the study at large: Ivuxolimab, an antibody acting as an agonist of OX40 (CD134), was used to treat patients.

Autoimmune disease history or systemic immunosuppression led to patient exclusion. Trimming shortened V by 1 base and J by 5 bases, and 6 bases separated the two germline ends. Germline values: CDR1 SGHRS, CDR2 YFSETQ. The CDR3 extends over 12 amino acids. Measured with immunoSEQ multiplex PCR; TCRdb has only the in-frame clones, and not every one. The sample consists of tens of thousands of clones, approximately 91% of them appearing once. Regarding the study as a whole: Within 6 weeks, CD4+ and CD8+ blood T cells expanded clonally at 0.1 to 3.0 mg/kg.

Regarding this clone: Its antigen is currently unknown.

This sequence originates from an adult with an advanced solid tumor such as melanoma, head and neck, liver or kidney cancer. The specimen was CD4+ or CD8+ T cells sorted from blood, collected in a trial of the OX40 agonist ivuxolimab. V and J are TRBV5-1 and TRBJ2-5, with a tentative D call TRBD1 (5 bases). The CDR3 bases are TGCGCCAGCAGCTTGAAGGGGGAGACCCAGTACTTC. Translating gives CASSLKGETQYF.